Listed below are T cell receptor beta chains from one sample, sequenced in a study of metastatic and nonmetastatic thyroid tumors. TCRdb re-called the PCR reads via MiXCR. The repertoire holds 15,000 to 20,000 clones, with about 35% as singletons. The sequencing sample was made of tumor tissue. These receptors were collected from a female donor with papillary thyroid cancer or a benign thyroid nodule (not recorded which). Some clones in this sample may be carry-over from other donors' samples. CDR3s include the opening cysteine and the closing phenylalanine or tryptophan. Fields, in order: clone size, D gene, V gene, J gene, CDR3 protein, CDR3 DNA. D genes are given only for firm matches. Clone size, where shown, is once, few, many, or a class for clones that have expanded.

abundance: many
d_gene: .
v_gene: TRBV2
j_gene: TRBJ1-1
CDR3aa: CARDNTEAFF
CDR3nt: TGTGCCAGAGACAACACTGAAGCTTTCTTT

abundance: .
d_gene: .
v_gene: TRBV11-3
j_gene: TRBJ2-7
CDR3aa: CASSLTYLGYEQYF
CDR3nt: TGTGCCAGCAGCCTCACCTACTTGGGATACGAGCAGTACTTC

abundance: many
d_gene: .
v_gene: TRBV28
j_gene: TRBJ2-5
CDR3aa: CASSSTGTGETQYF
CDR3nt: TGTGCCAGCAGCTCCACAGGGACTGGGGAGACCCAGTACTTC

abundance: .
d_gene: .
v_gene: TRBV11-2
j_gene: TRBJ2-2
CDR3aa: CATRGTGELFF
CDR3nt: TGTGCCACCCGAGGGACCGGGGAGCTGTTTTTT

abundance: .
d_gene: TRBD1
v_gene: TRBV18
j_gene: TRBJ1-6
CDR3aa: CASSLRTGGSSPLHF
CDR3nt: TGTGCCAGCTCATTGCGGACAGGGGGCTCCTCACCCCTCCACTTT

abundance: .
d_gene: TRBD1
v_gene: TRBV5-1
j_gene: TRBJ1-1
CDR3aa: CASSRGQGSNTEAFF
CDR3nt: TGCGCCAGCAGCCGCGGACAGGGAAGCAACACTGAAGCTTTCTTT

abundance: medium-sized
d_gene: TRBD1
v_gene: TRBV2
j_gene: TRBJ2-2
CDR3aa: CASAGQGVTGELFF
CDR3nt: TGTGCCAGCGCGGGACAGGGGGTTACCGGGGAGCTGTTTTTT

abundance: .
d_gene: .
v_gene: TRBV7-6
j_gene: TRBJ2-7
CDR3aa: CASSSGNEQYF
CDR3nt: TGTGCCAGCAGCTCCGGGAACGAGCAGTACTTC

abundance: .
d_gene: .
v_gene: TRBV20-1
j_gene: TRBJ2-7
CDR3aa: CSAQAGAPYEQYF
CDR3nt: TGCAGTGCTCAAGCCGGGGCCCCCTACGAGCAGTACTTC

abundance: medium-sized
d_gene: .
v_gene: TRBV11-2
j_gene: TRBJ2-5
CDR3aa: CASSLGETQYF
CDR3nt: TGTGCCAGCAGCTTGGGGGAGACCCAGTACTTC

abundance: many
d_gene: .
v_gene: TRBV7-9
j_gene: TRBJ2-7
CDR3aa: CASSPEGRSYEQYF
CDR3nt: TGTGCCAGCAGCCCGGAGGGACGCTCCTACGAGCAGTACTTC

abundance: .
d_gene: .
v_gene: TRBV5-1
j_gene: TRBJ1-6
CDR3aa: CASRPDTAGSYNSPLHF
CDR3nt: TGCGCCAGCCGACCGGACACGGCGGGGTCCTATAATTCACCCCTCCACTTT

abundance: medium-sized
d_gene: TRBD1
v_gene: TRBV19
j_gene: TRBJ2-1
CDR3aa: CASSFRTGGSLDEQFF
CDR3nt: TGTGCCAGTAGTTTTCGGACAGGGGGCTCTCTCGATGAGCAGTTCTTC

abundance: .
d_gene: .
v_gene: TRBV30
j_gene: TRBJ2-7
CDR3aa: CAWSVSGEPDYEQYF
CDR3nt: TGTGCCTGGAGTGTATCCGGGGAACCCGATTACGAGCAGTACTTC